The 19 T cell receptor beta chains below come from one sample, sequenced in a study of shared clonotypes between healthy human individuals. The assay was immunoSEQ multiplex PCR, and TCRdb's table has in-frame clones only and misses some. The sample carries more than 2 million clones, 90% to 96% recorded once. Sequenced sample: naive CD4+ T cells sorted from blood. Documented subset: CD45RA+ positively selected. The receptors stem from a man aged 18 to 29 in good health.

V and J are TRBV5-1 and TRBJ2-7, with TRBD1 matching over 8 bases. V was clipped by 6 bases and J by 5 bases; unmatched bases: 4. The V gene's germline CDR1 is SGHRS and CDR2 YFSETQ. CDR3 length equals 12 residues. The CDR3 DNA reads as TGCGCCAGCAACAAGGACAGGGACGAGCAGTACTTC. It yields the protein CASNKDRDEQYF.

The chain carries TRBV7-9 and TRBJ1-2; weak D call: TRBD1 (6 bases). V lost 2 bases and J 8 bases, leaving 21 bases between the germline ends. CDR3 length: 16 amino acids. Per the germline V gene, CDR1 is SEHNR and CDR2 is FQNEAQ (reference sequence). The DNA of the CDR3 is TGTGCCAGCAGCTTAAGGGCAGGGGCCCTGATGGAGGGCTACACCTTC. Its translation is CASSLRAGALMEGYTF.

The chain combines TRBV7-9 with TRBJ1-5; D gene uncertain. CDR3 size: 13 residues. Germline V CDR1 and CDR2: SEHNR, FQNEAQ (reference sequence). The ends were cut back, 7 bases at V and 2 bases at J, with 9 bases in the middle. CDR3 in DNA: TGTGCCAGCACCGTTGCGGGCAATCAGCCCCAGCATTTT. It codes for CASTVAGNQPQHF.

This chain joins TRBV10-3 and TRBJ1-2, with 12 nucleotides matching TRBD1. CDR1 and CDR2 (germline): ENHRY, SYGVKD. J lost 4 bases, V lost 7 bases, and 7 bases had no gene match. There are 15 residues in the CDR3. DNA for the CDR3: TGTGCCATCAACCCCGGGACAGGGGGCTTCTATGGCTACACCTTC. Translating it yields CAINPGTGGFYGYTF.

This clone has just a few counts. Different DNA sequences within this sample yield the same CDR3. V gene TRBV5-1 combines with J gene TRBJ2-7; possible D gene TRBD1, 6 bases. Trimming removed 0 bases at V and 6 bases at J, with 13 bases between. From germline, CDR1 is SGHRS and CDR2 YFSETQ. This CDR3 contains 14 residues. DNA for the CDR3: TGCGCCAGCAGCTTGGGAGGAACAGGGTCCGAGCAGTACTTC. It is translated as CASSLGGTGSEQYF.

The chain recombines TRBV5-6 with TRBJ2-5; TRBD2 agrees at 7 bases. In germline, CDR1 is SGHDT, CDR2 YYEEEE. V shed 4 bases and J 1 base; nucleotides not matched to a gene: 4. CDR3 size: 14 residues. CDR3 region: CASSRLAGQETQYF. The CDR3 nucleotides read TGTGCCAGCAGCCGATTAGCGGGCCAAGAGACCCAGTACTTC.

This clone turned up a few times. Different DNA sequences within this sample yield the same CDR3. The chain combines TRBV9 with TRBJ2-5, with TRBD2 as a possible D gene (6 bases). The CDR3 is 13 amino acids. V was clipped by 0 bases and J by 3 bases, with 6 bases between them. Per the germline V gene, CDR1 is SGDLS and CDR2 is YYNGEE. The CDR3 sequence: CASSVGGEETQYF. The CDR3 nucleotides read TGTGCCAGCAGCGTAGGGGGGGAAGAGACCCAGTACTTC.

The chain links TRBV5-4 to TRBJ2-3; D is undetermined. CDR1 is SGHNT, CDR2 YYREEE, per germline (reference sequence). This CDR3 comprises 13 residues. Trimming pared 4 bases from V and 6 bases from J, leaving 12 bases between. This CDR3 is CASSPAAVDTQYF. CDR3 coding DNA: TGTGCCAGCAGCCCCGCGGCGGTCGATACGCAGTATTTT.

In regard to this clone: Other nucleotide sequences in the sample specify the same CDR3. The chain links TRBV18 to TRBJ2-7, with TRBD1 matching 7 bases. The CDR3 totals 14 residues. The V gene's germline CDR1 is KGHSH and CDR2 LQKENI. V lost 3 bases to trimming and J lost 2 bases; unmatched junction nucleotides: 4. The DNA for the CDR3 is TGTGCCAGCTCACCGGGGGACAGACCCTACGAGCAGTACTTC. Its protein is CASSPGDRPYEQYF.

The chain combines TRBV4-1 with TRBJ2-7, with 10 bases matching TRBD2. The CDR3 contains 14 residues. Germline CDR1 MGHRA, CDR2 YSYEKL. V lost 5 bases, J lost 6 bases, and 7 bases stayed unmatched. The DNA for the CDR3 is TGCGCCAGCAGCACGCCGGGACTAGCGCTCGAGCAGTACTTC. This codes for CASSTPGLALEQYF.

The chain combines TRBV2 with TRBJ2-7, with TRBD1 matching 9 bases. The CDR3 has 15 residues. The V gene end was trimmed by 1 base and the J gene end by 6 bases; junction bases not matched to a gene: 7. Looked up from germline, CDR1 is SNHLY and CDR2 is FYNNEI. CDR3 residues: CASSEVGTGYREQYF. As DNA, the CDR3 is TGTGCCAGCAGTGAAGTAGGGACAGGGTATCGCGAGCAGTACTTC.

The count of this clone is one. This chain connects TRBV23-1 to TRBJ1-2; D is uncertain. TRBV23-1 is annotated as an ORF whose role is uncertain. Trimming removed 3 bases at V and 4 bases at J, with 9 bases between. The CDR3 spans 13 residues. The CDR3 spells CASSHLGPYGYTF. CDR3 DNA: TGCGCCAGCAGTCATCTCGGGCCCTATGGCTACACCTTC.

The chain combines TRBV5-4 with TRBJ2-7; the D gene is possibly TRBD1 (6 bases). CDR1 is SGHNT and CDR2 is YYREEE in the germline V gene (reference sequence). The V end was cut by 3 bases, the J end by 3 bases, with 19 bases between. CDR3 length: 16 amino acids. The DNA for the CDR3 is TGTGCCAGCAGCTCGGTACCAACAGGGTCAATCTACGAGCAGTACTTC. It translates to CASSSVPTGSIYEQYF.

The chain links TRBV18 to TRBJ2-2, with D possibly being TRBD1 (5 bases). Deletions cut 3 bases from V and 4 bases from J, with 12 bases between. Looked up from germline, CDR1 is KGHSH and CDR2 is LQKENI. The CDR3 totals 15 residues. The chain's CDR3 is CASSPKGILTGELFF. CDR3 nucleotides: TGTGCCAGCTCACCGAAGGGGATACTCACCGGGGAGCTGTTTTTT.

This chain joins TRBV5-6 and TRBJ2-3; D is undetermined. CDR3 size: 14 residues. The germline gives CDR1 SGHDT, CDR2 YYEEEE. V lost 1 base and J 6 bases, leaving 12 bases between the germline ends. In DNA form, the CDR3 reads TGTGCCAGCAGCTTGAAACAGCCTCCGGATACGCAGTATTTT. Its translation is CASSLKQPPDTQYF.

CDR3 nucleotide sequence: TGTGCCAGCAGTTTATACAGGTTACTTAATAGCAATCAGCCCCAGCATTTT. This sequence encodes CASSLYRLLNSNQPQHF. This sequence joins TRBV28 and TRBJ1-5, with D possibly TRBD1 on 5 matching bases. Per germline, CDR1 MDHEN and CDR2 SYDVKM. V was trimmed by 1 base and J by 0 bases, leaving 13 bases between them. The CDR3 runs to 17 residues.

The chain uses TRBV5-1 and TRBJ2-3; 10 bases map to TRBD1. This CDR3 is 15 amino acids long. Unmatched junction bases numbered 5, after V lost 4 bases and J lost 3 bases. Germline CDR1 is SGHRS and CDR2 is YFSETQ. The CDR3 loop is CASSRGQGQTDTQYF. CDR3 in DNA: TGCGCCAGCAGCCGGGGACAGGGGCAGACAGATACGCAGTATTTT.

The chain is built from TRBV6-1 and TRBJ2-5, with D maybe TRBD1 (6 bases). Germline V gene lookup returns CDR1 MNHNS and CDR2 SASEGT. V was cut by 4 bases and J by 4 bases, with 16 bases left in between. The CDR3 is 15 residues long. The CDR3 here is CASSALQLGGETQYF. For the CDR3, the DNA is TGTGCCAGCAGTGCTTTACAACTAGGGGGAGAGACCCAGTACTTC.

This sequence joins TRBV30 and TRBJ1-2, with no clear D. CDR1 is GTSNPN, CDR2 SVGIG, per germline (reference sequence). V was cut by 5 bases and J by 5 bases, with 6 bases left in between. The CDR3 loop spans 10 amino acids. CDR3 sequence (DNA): TGTGCCTGGGGACGATATGGCTACACCTTC. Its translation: CAWGRYGYTF.